This T cell receptor beta chain was identified during a study of blood T cell dynamics during melanoma immunotherapy. The study's findings and limits: It remained unknown if the driving T cell clones were melanoma-specific. Immune-effector CD8+ cells best matched cell-free DNA CDR3 sequences and were most clonal.

Specified time point: week 3, after first cycle of checkpoint inhibitor. At 12 weeks after first infusion, RECIST 1.1 defined response for most patients. No patient had earlier systemic cancer treatment, concurrent immunosuppressants, or another active cancer. The assay was immunoSEQ multiplex PCR, and TCRdb's table has in-frame clones only and misses some. The sample contains approximately 3,500 clones, roughly 96% of which appear only once. V lost 5 bases and J lost 5, with 15 bases in between. The germline gives CDR1 SSHAT, CDR2 FNYEAQ (reference sequence). This CDR3 contains 14 residues. Worth noting for this clone: What it recognizes is unknown.

The chain has TRBV7-7 and TRBJ2-5; no definite D call. The source material was effector memory CD8+ T cells from blood, sampled from a patient treated with checkpoint blockade. This receptor was taken from a human donor with melanoma. Here the CDR3 DNA reads TGTGCCAGCAGCAGGACCGCCGCCCGGGAGACCCAGTACTTC. It encodes CASSRTAARETQYF.